This entry features one T cell receptor beta chain sequence. One end of the junction does not line up with germline, which may come from a read error. Germline CDR1 and CDR2: SEHNR and FQNEAQ (reference sequence). The CDR3 is 17 amino acids. The data derive from a study of cytomegalovirus exposure and HLA in healthy donors. Primers for the PCR totalled 60 Vbeta and 13 Jbeta. Repertoires were generated with immunoSEQ multiplex PCR, while TCRdb's copy carries only in-frame clones and drops some. The repertoire holds 150,000 to 200,000 clones, roughly 80% seen once, with roughly 1.6% in the top ten. This TCR derives from a girl aged 5-17 years in good health and CMV-seropositive. Sample: PBMCs. The rearrangement links TRBV7-9 to TRBJ2-2; D might be TRBD1 (5 bases). CDR3 loop: CSSSRPTKGTNTGELFF. The CDR3 coding sequence is TGTTCCAGCAGCCGACCAACCAAGGGGACGAACACCGGGGAGCTGTTTTTT. Full variable domain (rest looked up from reference TRBV7-9 and TRBJ2-2): DTGVSQNPRHKITKRGQNVTFRCDPISEHNRLYWYRQTLGQGPEFLTYFQNEAQLEKSRLLSDRFSAERPKGSFSTLEIQRTEQGDSAMYLCSSSRPTKGTNTGELFFGEGSRLTVL.